This T cell receptor beta chain was obtained from a study of T-cell reconstitution after alpha-beta-depleted transplantation in children. The study's findings and limits: After one year, T-cell counts and TCRbeta diversity mostly came from new T cells. Day-60 TCRbeta diversity that was high in some patients was derived from surviving recipient T cells and thymic progenitors. Several hundred expanded graft clones reportedly supplied alpha-beta T cells about two months after transplant.

This clonotype was detected ten times or more. The target antigen is unknown. Trimming at V came to 5 bases and at J to 9 bases, leaving 8 bases not matched to a gene. This CDR3 contains 14 residues. The germline V gene has CDR1 MDHEN and CDR2 SYDVKM. Molecular barcoding with unique molecular identifiers was used for the TCRbeta library. TCRdb itself ran the PCR reads through MiXCR, one entry per CDR3 protein. The table records some 200,000 distinct CDR3 sequences, approximately 6% of them present only once. The source is a girl under two years old with combined immunodeficiency, due to receive a stem cell transplant. This chain joins TRBV28 and TRBJ2-1, with 9 bases fitting TRBD2. Here the sequenced sample was PBMCs, taken before TCRalphabeta/CD19-depleted stem cell transplant. CDR3 DNA: TGTGCCAGCAGTGTCGAGCGGGAGGATGGTGAGCAGTTCTTC. As protein: CASSVEREDGEQFF.